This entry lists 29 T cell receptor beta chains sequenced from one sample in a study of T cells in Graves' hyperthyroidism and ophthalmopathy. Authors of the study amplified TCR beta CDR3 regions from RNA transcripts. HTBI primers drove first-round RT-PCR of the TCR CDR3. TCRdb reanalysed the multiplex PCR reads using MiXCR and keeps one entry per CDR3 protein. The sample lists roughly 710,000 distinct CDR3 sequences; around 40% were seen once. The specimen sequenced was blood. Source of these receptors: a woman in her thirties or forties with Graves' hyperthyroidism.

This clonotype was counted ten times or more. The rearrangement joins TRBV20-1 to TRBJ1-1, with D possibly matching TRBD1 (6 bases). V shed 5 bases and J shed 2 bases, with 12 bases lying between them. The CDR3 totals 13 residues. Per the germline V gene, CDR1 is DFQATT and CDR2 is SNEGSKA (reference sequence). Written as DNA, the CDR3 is TGCAGTGCTTCCGGGACAAAAAACACTGAAGCTTTCTTT. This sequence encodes CSASGTKNTEAFF.

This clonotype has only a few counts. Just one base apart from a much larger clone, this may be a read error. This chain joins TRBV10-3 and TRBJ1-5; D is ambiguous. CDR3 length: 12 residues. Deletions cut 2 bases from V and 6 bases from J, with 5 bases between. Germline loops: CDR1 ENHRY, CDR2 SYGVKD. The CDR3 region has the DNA TGTGCCATCAGTGAGGGGGTTCAGCCCCAGCATTTT. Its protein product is CAISEGVQPQHF.

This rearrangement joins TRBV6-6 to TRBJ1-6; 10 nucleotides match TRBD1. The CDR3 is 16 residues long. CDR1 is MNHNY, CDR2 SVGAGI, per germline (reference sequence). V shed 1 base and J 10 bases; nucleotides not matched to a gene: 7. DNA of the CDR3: TGTGCCAGCAGTTACTGGGACAGGGGCCGAGGGTCACCCCTCCACTTT. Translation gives CASSYWDRGRGSPLHF.

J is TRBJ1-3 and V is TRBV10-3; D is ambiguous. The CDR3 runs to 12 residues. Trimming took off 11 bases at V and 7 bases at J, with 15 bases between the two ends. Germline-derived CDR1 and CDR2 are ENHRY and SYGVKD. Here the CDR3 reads CAARPDLNTIYF. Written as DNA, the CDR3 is TGTGCCGCCAGACCGGACTTGAACACCATATATTTT.

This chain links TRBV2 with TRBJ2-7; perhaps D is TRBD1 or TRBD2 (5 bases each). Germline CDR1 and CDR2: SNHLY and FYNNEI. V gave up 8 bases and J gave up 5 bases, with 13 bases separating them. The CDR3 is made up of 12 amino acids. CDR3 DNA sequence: TGTGCCAGCGTAGGGGAGCTCCACGAGCAGTACTTC. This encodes CASVGELHEQYF.

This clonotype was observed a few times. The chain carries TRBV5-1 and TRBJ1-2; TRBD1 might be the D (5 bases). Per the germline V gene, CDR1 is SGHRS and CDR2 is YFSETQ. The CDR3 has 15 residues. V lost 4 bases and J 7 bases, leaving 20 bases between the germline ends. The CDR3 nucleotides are TGCGCCAGCAGCCCGACAGTCGGAGGTGGTGGTGGCTACACCTTC. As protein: CASSPTVGGGGGYTF. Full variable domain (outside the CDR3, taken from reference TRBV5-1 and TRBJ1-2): KAGVTQTPRYLIKTRGQQVTLSCSPISGHRSVSWYQQTPGQGLQFLFEYFSETQRNKGNFPGRFSGRQFSNSRSEMNVSTLELGDSALYLCASSPTVGGGGGYTFGSGTRLTVV.

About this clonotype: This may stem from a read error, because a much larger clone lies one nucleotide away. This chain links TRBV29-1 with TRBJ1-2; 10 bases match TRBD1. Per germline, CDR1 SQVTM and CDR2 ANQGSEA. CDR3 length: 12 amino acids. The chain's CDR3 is CSVDDGTGAFYF. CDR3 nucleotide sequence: TGCAGCGTTGACGACGGGACAGGGGCCTTTTACTTC.

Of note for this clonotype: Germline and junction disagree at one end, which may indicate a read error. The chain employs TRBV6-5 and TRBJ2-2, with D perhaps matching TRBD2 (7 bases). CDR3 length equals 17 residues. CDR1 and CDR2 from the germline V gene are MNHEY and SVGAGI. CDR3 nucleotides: TGTGCCAGCAGCTATGCGCGACCGGGGGGCTCTACCGGGGAGCTGCTTTTT. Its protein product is CASSYARPGGSTGELLF.

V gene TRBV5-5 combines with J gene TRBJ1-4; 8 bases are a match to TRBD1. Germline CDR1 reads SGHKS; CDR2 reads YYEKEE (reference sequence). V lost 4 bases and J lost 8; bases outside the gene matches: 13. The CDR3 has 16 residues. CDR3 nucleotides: TGTGCCAGCAGCCCAGGGACAGGCGGCGCTCGGGAAAAACTGTTTTTT. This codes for CASSPGTGGAREKLFF.

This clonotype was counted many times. CDR3 amino acids: CASTSSGANVLTF. Here the CDR3 DNA reads TGTGCCAGCACCTCCTCTGGGGCCAACGTCCTGACTTTC. The gene calls are TRBV28 and TRBJ2-6, with D uncertain. Germline assignment: CDR1 MDHEN and CDR2 SYDVKM. The CDR3 extends over 13 amino acids. V dropped 7 bases and J dropped 0 bases, with 4 bases sitting between them.

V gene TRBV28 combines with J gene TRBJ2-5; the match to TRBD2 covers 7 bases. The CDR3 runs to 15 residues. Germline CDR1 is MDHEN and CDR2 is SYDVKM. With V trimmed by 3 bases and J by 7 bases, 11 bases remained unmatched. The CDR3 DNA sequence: TGTGCCAGCAGTTTCGGTCCATTTTCGGGGGGGACCCAGTACTTC. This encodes CASSFGPFSGGTQYF.

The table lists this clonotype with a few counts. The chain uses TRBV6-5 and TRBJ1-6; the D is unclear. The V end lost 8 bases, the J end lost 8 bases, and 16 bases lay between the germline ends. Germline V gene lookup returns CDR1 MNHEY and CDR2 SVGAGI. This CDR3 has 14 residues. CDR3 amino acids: CASARVAEDSPLHF. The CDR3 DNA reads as TGTGCCAGCGCGAGGGTGGCCGAGGATTCACCCCTCCACTTT.

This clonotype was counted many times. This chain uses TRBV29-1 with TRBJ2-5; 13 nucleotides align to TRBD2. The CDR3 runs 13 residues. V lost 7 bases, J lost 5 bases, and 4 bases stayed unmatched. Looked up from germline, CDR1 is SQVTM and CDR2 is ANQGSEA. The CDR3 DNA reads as TGCAGCGCCACGGGACTAGCGGGGGAGACCCAGTACTTC. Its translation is CSATGLAGETQYF.

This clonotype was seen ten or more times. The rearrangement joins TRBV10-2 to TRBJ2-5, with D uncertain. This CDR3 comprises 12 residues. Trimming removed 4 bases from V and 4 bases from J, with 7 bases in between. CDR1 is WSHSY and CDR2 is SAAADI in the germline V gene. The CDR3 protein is CASSVSLETQYF. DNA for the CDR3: TGCGCCAGCAGTGTATCCCTAGAGACCCAGTACTTC.

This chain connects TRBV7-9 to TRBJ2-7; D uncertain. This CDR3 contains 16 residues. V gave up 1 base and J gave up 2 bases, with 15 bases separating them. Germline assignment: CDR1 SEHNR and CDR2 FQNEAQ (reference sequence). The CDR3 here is CASSLGGWVPTYEQYF. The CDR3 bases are TGTGCCAGCAGCTTAGGGGGTTGGGTCCCCACCTACGAGCAGTACTTC.

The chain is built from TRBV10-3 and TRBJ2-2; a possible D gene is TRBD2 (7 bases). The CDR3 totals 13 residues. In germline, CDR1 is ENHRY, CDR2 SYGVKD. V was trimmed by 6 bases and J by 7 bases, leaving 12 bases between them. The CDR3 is CAISDRTSGELFF. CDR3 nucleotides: TGTGCCATCAGCGACAGGACTAGCGGGGAGCTGTTTTTT.

The CDR3 loop is CASSRSGTGFMNTEAFF. CDR3 coding DNA: TGTGCCAGCAGCCGCTCCGGGACAGGCTTCATGAACACTGAAGCTTTCTTT. The chain links TRBV6-2 or TRBV6-3 to TRBJ1-1; TRBD1 agrees at 8 bases. Germline V gene data show CDR1 as MNHEY and CDR2 as SVGEGT. V lost 6 bases and J lost 0; bases outside the gene matches: 12. This CDR3 has 17 amino acids.

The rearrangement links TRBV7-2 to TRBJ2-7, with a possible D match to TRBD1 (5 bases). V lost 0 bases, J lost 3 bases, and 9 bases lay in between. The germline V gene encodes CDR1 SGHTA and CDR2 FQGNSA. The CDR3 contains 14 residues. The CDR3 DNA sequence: TGTGCCAGCAGCTTAGCAGGGGCATACTACGAGCAGTACTTC. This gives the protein CASSLAGAYYEQYF.

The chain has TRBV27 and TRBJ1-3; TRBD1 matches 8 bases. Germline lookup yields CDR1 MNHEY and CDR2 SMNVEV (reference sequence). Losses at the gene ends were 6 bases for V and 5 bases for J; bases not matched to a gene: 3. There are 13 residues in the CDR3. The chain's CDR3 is CASRGTGRNTIYF. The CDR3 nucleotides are TGTGCCAGCAGGGGGACAGGAAGAAACACCATATATTTT.

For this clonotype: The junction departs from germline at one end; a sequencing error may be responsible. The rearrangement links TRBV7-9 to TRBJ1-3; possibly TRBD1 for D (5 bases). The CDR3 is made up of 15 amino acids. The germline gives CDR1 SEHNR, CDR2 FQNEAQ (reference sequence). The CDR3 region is CASSLGQGSGSTIYF. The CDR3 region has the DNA TGTGCCAGCAGCTTAGGGCAGGGCTCTGGAAGCACCATATATTTT.

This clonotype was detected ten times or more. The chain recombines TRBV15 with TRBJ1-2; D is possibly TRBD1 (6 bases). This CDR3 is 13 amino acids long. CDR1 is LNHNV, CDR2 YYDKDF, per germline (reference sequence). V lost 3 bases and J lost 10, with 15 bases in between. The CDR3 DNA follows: TGTGCCACCAGCAGCCGCCGGGACATCGACTACACCTTC. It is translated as CATSSRRDIDYTF. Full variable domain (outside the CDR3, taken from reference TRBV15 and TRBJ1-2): DAMVIQNPRYQVTQFGKPVTLSCSQTLNHNVMYWYQQKSSQAPKLLFHYYDKDFNNEADTPDNFQSRRPNTSFCFLDIRSPGLGDTAMYLCATSSRRDIDYTFGSGTRLTVV.

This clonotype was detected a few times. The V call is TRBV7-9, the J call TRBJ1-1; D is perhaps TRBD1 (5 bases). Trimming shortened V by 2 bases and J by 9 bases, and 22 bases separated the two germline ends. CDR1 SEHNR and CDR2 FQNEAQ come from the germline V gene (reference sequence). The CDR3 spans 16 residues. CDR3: CASSLFPLRDSHKAFF. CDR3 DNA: TGTGCCAGCAGCTTATTCCCGCTCCGGGACTCCCACAAAGCTTTCTTT.

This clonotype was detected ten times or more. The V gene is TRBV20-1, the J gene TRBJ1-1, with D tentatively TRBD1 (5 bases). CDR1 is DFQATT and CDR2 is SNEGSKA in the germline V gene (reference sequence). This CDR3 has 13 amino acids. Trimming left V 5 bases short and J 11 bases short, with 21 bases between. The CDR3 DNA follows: TGCAGTGCTCCCAACTCGGTACAAGGGGATGCTTTCTTT. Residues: CSAPNSVQGDAFF.

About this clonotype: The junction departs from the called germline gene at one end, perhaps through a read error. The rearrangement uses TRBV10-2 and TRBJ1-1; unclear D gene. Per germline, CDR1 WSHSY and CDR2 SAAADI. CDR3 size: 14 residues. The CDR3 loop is CASSPRLPNTEAFF. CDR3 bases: TGTGCCAGCAGTCCGAGACTCCCGAACACTGAAGCTTTCTTT.

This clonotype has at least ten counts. The DNA for the CDR3 is TGTGCCAGCAGCCTAGCCCCTGGGGCCAACGTCCTGACTTTC. Encoded protein: CASSLAPGANVLTF. V usage is TRBV5-8 and J usage is TRBJ2-6, with D perhaps TRBD2 (5 bases). Germline loops: CDR1 SGHTS, CDR2 YDEGEE. The V end lost 4 bases, the J end lost 2 bases, and 7 bases lay between the germline ends. This CDR3 has 14 residues.

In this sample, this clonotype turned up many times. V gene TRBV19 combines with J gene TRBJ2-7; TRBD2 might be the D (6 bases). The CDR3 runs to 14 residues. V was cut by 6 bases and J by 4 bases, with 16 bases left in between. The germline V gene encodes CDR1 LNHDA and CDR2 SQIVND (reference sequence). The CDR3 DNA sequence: TGTGCCAGTAGGACTAGTCTGACGGCTTACGAGCAGTACTTC. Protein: CASRTSLTAYEQYF.

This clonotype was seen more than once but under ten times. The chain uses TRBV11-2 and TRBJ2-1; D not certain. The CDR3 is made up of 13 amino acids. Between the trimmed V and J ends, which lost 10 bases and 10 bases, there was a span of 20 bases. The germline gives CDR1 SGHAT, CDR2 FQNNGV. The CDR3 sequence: CATKLDALREQFF. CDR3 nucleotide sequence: TGTGCCACTAAACTGGATGCCCTACGAGAGCAGTTCTTC.

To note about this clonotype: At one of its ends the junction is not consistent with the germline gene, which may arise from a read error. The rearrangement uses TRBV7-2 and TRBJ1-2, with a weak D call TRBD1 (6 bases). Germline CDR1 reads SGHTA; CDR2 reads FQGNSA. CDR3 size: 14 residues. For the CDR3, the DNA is TGCGCCAGCACCCCAGAGCGCAGGGGTTATGGCTACACCTTC. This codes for CASTPERRGYGYTF. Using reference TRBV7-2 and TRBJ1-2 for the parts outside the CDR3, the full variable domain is GAGVSQSPSNKVTEKGKDVELRCDPISGHTALYWYRQSLGQGLEFLIYFQGNSAPDKSGLPSDRFSAERTGGSVSTLTIQRTQQEDSAVYLCASTPERRGYGYTFGSGTRLTVV.

DNA of the CDR3: TGTGCCATCAGGCCGACCGTGCAAACGGAGACCCAGTACTTC. It translates to CAIRPTVQTETQYF. The chain couples TRBV10-3 to TRBJ2-5; D is unclear. Germline V gene data show CDR1 as ENHRY and CDR2 as SYGVKD. V lost 6 bases and J lost 5, with 16 bases in between. There are 14 residues in the CDR3.